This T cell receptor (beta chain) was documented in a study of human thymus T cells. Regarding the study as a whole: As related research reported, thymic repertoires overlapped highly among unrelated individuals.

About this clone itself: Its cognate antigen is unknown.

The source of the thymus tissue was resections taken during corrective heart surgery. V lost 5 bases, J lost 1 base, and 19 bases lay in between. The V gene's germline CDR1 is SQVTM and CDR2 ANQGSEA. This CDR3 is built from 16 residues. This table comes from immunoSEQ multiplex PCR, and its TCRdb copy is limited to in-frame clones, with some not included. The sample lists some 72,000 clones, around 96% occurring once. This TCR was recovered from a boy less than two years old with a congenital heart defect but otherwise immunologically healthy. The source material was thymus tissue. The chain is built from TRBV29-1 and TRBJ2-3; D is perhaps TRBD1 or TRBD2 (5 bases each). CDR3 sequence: CSVLPTHGDRTDTQYF. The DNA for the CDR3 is TGCAGCGTTCTACCAACTCACGGGGACCGCACAGATACGCAGTATTTT.